What follows are 10 T cell receptor beta chains derived from one specimen sequenced in a study of PD-1 blockade in mismatch repair-deficient tumors. This table comes from immunoSEQ multiplex PCR, and its TCRdb copy is limited to in-frame clones, with some not included. The sample includes 25,000 to 30,000 clones, 65% to 85% of them seen just once. Sequencing was performed on PBMCs, taken before pembrolizumab treatment. These receptors originate from an adult with mismatch repair-deficient cancer.

J is TRBJ2-1 and V is TRBV7-3; 12 positions match TRBD2. V shed 5 bases, J shed 4 bases, and the junction held 3 bases outside the gene matches. Germline CDR1 is SGHTA and CDR2 is FQGTGA. The CDR3 is 15 residues long. CDR3 bases: TGTGCCAGCAGCACGACTAGCGGGAGATACAATGAGCAGTTCTTC. It specifies CASSTTSGRYNEQFF.

V gene TRBV28 combines with J gene TRBJ1-2; 8 bases fit TRBD1. Germline V gives CDR1 MDHEN, CDR2 SYDVKM. This CDR3 contains 14 residues. The J segment lost 5 bases and the V segment lost 2 bases, leaving 4 bases of the junction unmatched. CDR3 protein: CASSLQGARYGYTF. DNA of the CDR3: TGTGCCAGCAGTTTACAGGGGGCGAGGTATGGCTACACCTTC.

The count of this clone is one. The genes are TRBV29-1 and TRBJ1-1; TRBD1 aligns across 9 bases. The trim removed 7 bases at V and 5 bases at J, leaving 5 bases unmatched. The CDR3 contains 12 residues. Germline V gene data show CDR1 as SQVTM and CDR2 as ANQGSEA. The CDR3 coding sequence is TGCAGCGAAGGGACAGGGCTTACTGAAGCTTTCTTT. The encoded protein is CSEGTGLTEAFF. The full variable domain, its missing parts supplied by reference TRBV29-1 and TRBJ1-1, is SAVISQKPSRDICQRGTSLTIQCQVDSQVTMMFWYRQQPGQSLTLIATANQGSEATYESGFVIDKFPISRPNLTFSTLTVSNMSPEDSSIYLCSEGTGLTEAFFGQGTRLTVV.

The CDR3 DNA follows: TGTGCCTGGGGGCAGGGAATCCCCTCCTACAATGAGCAGTTCTTC. As protein: CAWGQGIPSYNEQFF. V gene TRBV30 combines with J gene TRBJ2-1, with TRBD1 as a possible D gene (5 bases). Trimming stripped 5 bases from V and 0 bases from J, with 14 bases between. Germline values: CDR1 GTSNPN, CDR2 SVGIG (reference sequence). The CDR3 runs 15 residues.

This clone was recorded a few times. The J gene is TRBJ1-2, the V gene TRBV27; the match to TRBD1 covers 9 bases. The CDR3 is 14 amino acids. In germline, CDR1 is MNHEY, CDR2 SMNVEV (reference sequence). V was clipped by 5 bases and J by 3 bases; unmatched bases: 4. CDR3 sequence: CASSQGQGYYGYTF. The CDR3 region has the DNA TGTGCCAGCAGTCAAGGACAGGGGTACTATGGCTACACCTTC.

The chain links TRBV2 to TRBJ1-5; 7 bases match TRBD1. The germline V gene encodes CDR1 SNHLY and CDR2 FYNNEI. The CDR3 totals 14 residues. After removal of 5 bases from V and 3 bases from J, the junction contained 4 bases not matched to a gene. CDR3 sequence: CASSRQGINQPQHF. The CDR3 DNA reads TGTGCCAGCAGTCGACAGGGAATCAATCAGCCCCAGCATTTT.

V and J are TRBV1 and TRBJ1-1. TRBV1 is a pseudogene locus. This CDR3 spans 17 amino acids. The CDR3 coding sequence is TGCACCAGCAGCCAAGAAAGGAGCCGGAATATGAACACTGAAGCTTTCTTT. This codes for CTSSQERSRNMNTEAFF.

J is TRBJ1-2 and V is TRBV2; TRBD1 matches at 8 bases. With V trimmed by 6 bases and J by 3 bases, 0 bases remained unmatched. The CDR3 has 12 residues. Germline assignment: CDR1 SNHLY and CDR2 FYNNEI. The CDR3 spells CASRGQDYGYTF. The CDR3 region has the DNA TGTGCCAGCAGGGGACAGGACTATGGCTACACCTTC.

The rearrangement uses TRBV7-9 and TRBJ2-1; a weak D match, TRBD2 (5 bases). The CDR3 spans 13 residues. Germline V CDR1 and CDR2: SEHNR, FQNEAQ (reference sequence). The V gene lost 4 bases and the J gene lost 8 bases, with 12 bases spanning the gap. Here the CDR3 DNA reads TGTGCCAGCAGCTCTACCGTGAGGGATGAGCAGTTCTTC. Its translation: CASSSTVRDEQFF.

The gene calls are TRBV5-1 and TRBJ2-2; 7 nucleotides match TRBD2. The J segment lost 1 base and the V segment lost 0 bases, leaving 3 bases of the junction unmatched. CDR3 length: 16 amino acids. Germline assignment: CDR1 SGHRS and CDR2 YFSETQ. The CDR3 sequence is CASSLVAGVNTGELFF. In DNA, the CDR3 is TGCGCCAGCAGCTTGGTTGCGGGAGTGAACACCGGGGAGCTGTTTTTT.